This TCR beta chain was captured by sequencing in a study of T cell responses to AZD1222 COVID-19 vaccine. Across the whole study: It was second doses at about 4 or about 12 weeks that were pooled.

On this clone: Its matching antigen is unknown.

The CDR3 contains 13 residues. Between the trimmed V and J ends, which lost 7 bases and 3 bases, there was a span of 13 bases. TCRdb's table, derived via immunoSEQ multiplex PCR, lists solely in-frame clones and lacks some. The data contain about 96,000 clones, almost 90% of them singletons. Study findings and constraints: Donors were largely white British and mainly female; clonal diversity was possibly underestimated. There were vaccine-associated CD4 TCRs across spike, dominant at 160-218 and 743-854.

The chain links TRBV12-3 or TRBV12-4 to TRBJ2-7, with D uncertain. The starting material was peripheral blood, obtained on day 0 of AZD1222 vaccination. This TCR was sampled from an adult in good health. In nucleotides, the CDR3 is TGTGCCAGCACCATCTCGGGTTACTACGAGCAGTACTTC. Amino acid sequence: CASTISGYYEQYF.